These 30 T cell receptor beta chains were all obtained from the same sample, sequenced in a study of CD8+ T cells in alopecia areata. TCR sequencing used cDNA made by reverse transcription of extracted RNA. Only in-frame clones appear in the TCRdb table, and some are missing; sequencing was by immunoSEQ multiplex PCR. This repertoire shows 75,000 to 100,000 clones, around 45% found once; its top ten account for 1.3%. Sequencing was performed on CD4+ T cells sorted from blood. These receptors were collected from a human donor with alopecia areata.

This clone was detected only a few times. This rearrangement joins TRBV5-6 to TRBJ1-6; D is uncertain. The germline gives CDR1 SGHDT, CDR2 YYEEEE. V lost 4 bases and J lost 8, with 13 bases in between. The CDR3 runs 14 residues. CDR3: CASSPTVDYSPLHF. DNA for the CDR3: TGTGCCAGCAGCCCTACTGTCGACTATTCACCCCTCCACTTT.

The V gene is TRBV20-1, the J gene TRBJ1-1; possibly TRBD1 for D (6 bases). The V gene's germline CDR1 is DFQATT and CDR2 SNEGSKA (reference sequence). The germline V and J ends were trimmed by 7 bases and 6 bases, with 12 bases remaining between them. This CDR3 contains 11 residues. CDR3 protein: CSVQGFPEAFF. DNA of the CDR3: TGCAGTGTACAGGGATTCCCTGAAGCTTTCTTT.

This sequence joins TRBV15 and TRBJ2-3; a possible D gene is TRBD2 (5 bases). CDR1 and CDR2 (germline): LNHNV, YYDKDF (reference sequence). Trimming took off 11 bases at V and 5 bases at J, with 17 bases between the two ends. This CDR3 is built from 13 residues. This CDR3 is CAFGWRLGDTQYF. The CDR3 nucleotides read TGTGCCTTCGGGTGGAGGCTTGGAGATACGCAGTATTTT.

The gene calls are TRBV11-2 and TRBJ2-3; D is undetermined. CDR3 length equals 11 residues. Germline V lookup: CDR1 SGHAT, CDR2 FQNNGV. V was cut by 8 bases and J by 5 bases, with 8 bases left in between. The CDR3 loop reads CASRSVDTQYF. In DNA form, the CDR3 reads TGTGCCAGCCGCTCGGTAGATACGCAGTATTTT.

This clone was counted between two and nine times. This chain uses TRBV7-2 with TRBJ1-1; tentative D call: TRBD1 (5 bases). Trimming stripped 1 base from V and 0 bases from J, with 9 bases between. This CDR3 has 15 amino acids. Germline V CDR1 and CDR2: SGHTA, FQGNSA. Written as DNA, the CDR3 is TGTGCCAGCAGCTTAGTGGGGGTTATGAACACTGAAGCTTTCTTT. It codes for CASSLVGVMNTEAFF.

The CDR3 DNA reads as TGTGCCAGCATTCGACTGTCCTACGAGCAGTACTTC. Amino acids: CASIRLSYEQYF. The chain carries TRBV2 and TRBJ2-7; D gene uncertain. The CDR3 is 12 residues long. Germline V lookup: CDR1 SNHLY, CDR2 FYNNEI. Trimming shortened V by 7 bases and J by 1 base, and 8 bases separated the two germline ends.

This clone came up a few times. The CDR3, as DNA: TGTGCCTGGAGTCTCCTCGGATTTTCAGGGGCCCAAGAGACCCAGTACTTC. Its protein product is CAWSLLGFSGAQETQYF. The chain links TRBV30 to TRBJ2-5; D perhaps matches TRBD1 (6 bases). Between the trimmed V and J ends, which lost 2 bases and 1 base, there was a span of 20 bases. Per the germline V gene, CDR1 is GTSNPN and CDR2 is SVGIG (reference sequence). The CDR3 spans 17 residues.

Only a few counts were recorded for this clone. Sequence at one end of the junction differs from germline and may be a read error. The chain has TRBV28 and TRBJ2-1; no firm D call. The CDR3 totals 11 residues. Germline V gene sequence: CDR1 MDHEN, CDR2 SYDVKM. In DNA form, the CDR3 reads TGTGCCAGCAGTTTCTACAAGGAGCAGTTCTTC. Its protein product is CASSFYKEQFF.

The genes are TRBV7-6 and TRBJ2-7, with TRBD1 as a possible D gene (5 bases). V gave up 1 base and J gave up 2 bases, with 9 bases separating them. This CDR3 is built from 14 residues. The germline V gene encodes CDR1 SGHVS and CDR2 FNYEAQ. CDR3 in DNA: TGTGCCAGCAGCTTAGAGCCCAGGGCCTACGAGCAGTACTTC. Its translation: CASSLEPRAYEQYF. Supplemented by reference TRBV7-6 and TRBJ2-7, the full variable domain reads GAGVSQSPRYKVTKRGQDVALRCDPISGHVSLYWYRQALGQGPEFLTYFNYEAQQDKSGLPNDRFSAERPEGSISTLTIQRTEQRDSAMYRCASSLEPRAYEQYFGPGTRLTVT.

This clone came up a few times. This chain links TRBV30 with TRBJ1-1; D possibly corresponds to TRBD1 (5 bases). Per germline, CDR1 GTSNPN and CDR2 SVGIG (reference sequence). This CDR3 spans 14 amino acids. V lost 5 bases, J lost 1 base, and 14 bases lay in between. The CDR3 region is CAWVPGPRNTEAFF. The DNA for the CDR3 is TGTGCCTGGGTTCCGGGACCGAGGAACACTGAAGCTTTCTTT.

This clone was picked up a small number of times. V gene TRBV28 combines with J gene TRBJ2-7, with 7 bases aligning to TRBD1. Germline V CDR1 and CDR2: MDHEN, SYDVKM. V was clipped by 6 bases and J by 3 bases; unmatched bases: 8. This CDR3 has 14 residues. The CDR3 nucleotides are TGTGCCAGCAGGAGAACAGGGGCCGTCTACGAGCAGTACTTC. This sequence encodes CASRRTGAVYEQYF.

This clone was recorded a few times. The chain is built from TRBV30 and TRBJ2-7, with 8 positions matching TRBD1. The junction had 4 bases not matched to a gene; V was cut back by 1 base and J by 2 bases. The length of the CDR3 is 14 residues. The germline V gene encodes CDR1 GTSNPN and CDR2 SVGIG (reference sequence). The CDR3 sequence is CAWSGSGGTYEQYF. CDR3 in DNA: TGTGCCTGGAGTGGTTCAGGGGGCACCTACGAGCAGTACTTC.

This clone was observed a few times. The V call is TRBV6-4, the J call TRBJ2-2, with no clear D. CDR1 and CDR2 from the germline V gene are MRHNA and SNTAGT. The CDR3 length is 12 residues. V lost 4 bases and J lost 5, with 5 bases in between. This CDR3 is CASSGRTGELFF. DNA of the CDR3: TGTGCCAGCAGTGGTAGGACCGGGGAGCTGTTTTTT.

The J gene is TRBJ2-1, the V gene TRBV30; D gene uncertain. From germline, CDR1 is GTSNPN and CDR2 SVGIG (reference sequence). Trimming took 4 bases from V and 7 from J, leaving 14 bases between them. The CDR3 length is 13 residues. The CDR3 here is CAWTSGVVNEQFF. CDR3 bases: TGTGCCTGGACCTCAGGAGTAGTGAATGAGCAGTTCTTC.

The V gene is TRBV4-2, the J gene TRBJ1-2; 7 bases fit TRBD1. Germline CDR1 is LGHNA and CDR2 is YNFKEQ. The trim removed 6 bases at V and 4 bases at J, leaving 11 bases unmatched. The length of the CDR3 is 15 residues. The CDR3 DNA sequence: TGTGCCAGCAGTCCCGCCAATCCAGGGGGCTATGGCTACACCTTC. This sequence encodes CASSPANPGGYGYTF.

This chain links TRBV4-1 with TRBJ2-3; 9 bases align to TRBD1. CDR3 length: 17 amino acids. Germline V gives CDR1 MGHRA, CDR2 YSYEKL. The junction had 12 bases not matched to a gene; V was cut back by 3 bases and J by 5 bases. CDR3 in DNA: TGCGCCAGCAGCCAGCCCGGGACAGGGAATGGGGGAGATACGCAGTATTTT. Residues: CASSQPGTGNGGDTQYF.

The CDR3: CAWSPSQGYGYTF. The CDR3 DNA follows: TGTGCCTGGAGTCCCTCCCAGGGATATGGCTACACCTTC. The chain combines TRBV30 with TRBJ1-2; D possibly corresponds to TRBD1 (5 bases). The CDR3 has 13 amino acids. Trimming removed 2 bases at V and 5 bases at J, with 12 bases between. Germline V gene sequence: CDR1 GTSNPN, CDR2 SVGIG (reference sequence).

This chain links TRBV4-1 with TRBJ1-4; maybe TRBD1 (5 bases). Germline V gene lookup returns CDR1 MGHRA and CDR2 YSYEKL. The V end lost 0 bases, the J end lost 11 bases, and 10 bases lay between the germline ends. The CDR3 runs to 13 residues. CDR3 DNA: TGCGCCAGCAGCCAAGATTTGGGGGGTAAACTGTTTTTT. This sequence encodes CASSQDLGGKLFF.

The chain uses TRBV7-8 and TRBJ2-3, with a weak D call TRBD1 (5 bases). The CDR3 sequence is 12 residues long. CDR1 is SGHVS and CDR2 is FQNEAQ in the germline V gene. Trimming removed 7 bases from V and 5 bases from J, with 10 bases in between. The CDR3 protein is CASTLRGDTQYF. The CDR3 DNA reads TGTGCCAGCACCCTAAGGGGAGATACGCAGTATTTT. The variable domain in full, with the rest retrieved from reference TRBV7-8 and TRBJ2-3, is GAGVSQSPRYKVAKRGQDVALRCDPISGHVSLFWYQQALGQGPEFLTYFQNEAQLDKSGLPSDRFFAERPEGSVSTLKIQRTQQEDSAVYLCASTLRGDTQYFGPGTRLTVL.

This clone has just a few counts. This chain connects TRBV28 to TRBJ1-5; 9 nucleotides line up with TRBD1. This CDR3 has 17 residues. V trimming: 6 bases; J trimming: 3 bases; junction bases outside the gene matches: 12. Germline V CDR1 and CDR2: MDHEN, SYDVKM. The CDR3 protein is CASRYLPGQGFNQPQHF. The CDR3 nucleotides read TGTGCCAGCAGGTATCTTCCGGGACAGGGCTTCAATCAGCCCCAGCATTTT.

The chain has TRBV7-2 and TRBJ1-2; 7 bases agree with TRBD1. The V segment lost 3 bases and the J segment 2 bases; nucleotides outside the gene matches: 6. The CDR3 contains 15 residues. Germline lookup yields CDR1 SGHTA and CDR2 FQGNSA. The CDR3 DNA reads TGTGCCAGCAGCTTCGCCGGACAGGCGAACTATGGCTACACCTTC. Its protein is CASSFAGQANYGYTF. Based on the CDR3 plus reference TRBV7-2 and TRBJ1-2, the full variable domain is GAGVSQSPSNKVTEKGKDVELRCDPISGHTALYWYRQSLGQGLEFLIYFQGNSAPDKSGLPSDRFSAERTGGSVSTLTIQRTQQEDSAVYLCASSFAGQANYGYTFGSGTRLTVV.

The V gene is TRBV29-1, the J gene TRBJ2-2; tentatively, D is TRBD1 (6 bases). Germline CDR1 SQVTM, CDR2 ANQGSEA. Trimming took 5 bases from V and 7 from J, leaving 23 bases between them. The CDR3 runs 16 residues. The CDR3 DNA reads as TGCAGCGTTCATACAAACCAGGGGCCTCTACTCGGGGAGCTGTTTTTT. Its translation: CSVHTNQGPLLGELFF.

This chain connects TRBV30 to TRBJ2-5; D is uncertain. V was pared by 0 bases and J by 5 bases, with 4 bases between. This CDR3 region has 11 residues. Germline V gene data show CDR1 as GTSNPN and CDR2 as SVGIG (reference sequence). In DNA, the CDR3 is TGTGCCTGGAGTGTTCTGGAGACCCAGTACTTC. Its translation: CAWSVLETQYF.

V and J are TRBV5-4 and TRBJ1-2, with D maybe TRBD1 (5 bases). V was shortened by 7 bases and J by 0 bases, with 10 bases between the two germline ends. Germline V gene sequence: CDR1 SGHNT, CDR2 YYREEE (reference sequence). The CDR3 spans 13 residues. The CDR3 reads CASRQFSNYGYTF. Here the CDR3 DNA reads TGTGCCAGCCGACAGTTCTCTAACTATGGCTACACCTTC.

The chain links TRBV6-1 to TRBJ2-3; D is ambiguous. Per the germline V gene, CDR1 is MNHNS and CDR2 is SASEGT. V lost 6 bases and J lost 5, with 3 bases in between. This CDR3 is 10 amino acids long. CDR3 DNA: TGTGCCAGCAGGAGAGATACGCAGTATTTT. Residues: CASRRDTQYF.

The CDR3 region has the DNA TGCAGCGTTGCCGTCTCTGGAAACACCATATATTTT. Amino acid sequence: CSVAVSGNTIYF. The chain recombines TRBV29-1 with TRBJ1-3; no reliable D call. CDR3 length equals 12 residues. Per the germline V gene, CDR1 is SQVTM and CDR2 is ANQGSEA. V lost 4 bases, J lost 0 bases, and 4 bases lay in between. Full variable domain (outside the CDR3, taken from reference TRBV29-1 and TRBJ1-3): SAVISQKPSRDICQRGTSLTIQCQVDSQVTMMFWYRQQPGQSLTLIATANQGSEATYESGFVIDKFPISRPNLTFSTLTVSNMSPEDSSIYLCSVAVSGNTIYFGEGSWLTVV.

The rearrangement uses TRBV6-6 and TRBJ2-1; TRBD1 aligns across 10 bases. Trimming at V came to 0 bases and at J to 8 bases, leaving 1 base not matched to a gene. This CDR3 region has 14 residues. CDR1 MNHNY and CDR2 SVGAGI come from the germline V gene (reference sequence). CDR3 nucleotides: TGTGCCAGCAGTTACTCAGGACAGGGGGATGAGCAGTTCTTC. It yields the protein CASSYSGQGDEQFF.

This clone was counted between two and nine times. As DNA, the CDR3 is TGTGCCAGCAGCCCAAGATACACAGATACGCAGTATTTT. This translates into CASSPRYTDTQYF. The chain joins TRBV11-2 to TRBJ2-3, with unresolved D. The germline gives CDR1 SGHAT, CDR2 FQNNGV. Trimming pared 5 bases from V and 2 bases from J, leaving 8 bases between. The CDR3 totals 13 residues.

J is TRBJ2-1 and V is TRBV30; a possible D gene is TRBD2 (5 bases). Trimming left V 4 bases short and J 5 bases short, with 12 bases between. The CDR3 is 13 residues long. Germline loops: CDR1 GTSNPN, CDR2 SVGIG (reference sequence). In DNA form, the CDR3 reads TGTGCCTGGAACTTCTGGCGGGACAATGAGCAGTTCTTC. Translating it yields CAWNFWRDNEQFF.

The chain employs TRBV7-2 and TRBJ2-7; no clear D. The germline V and J ends were trimmed by 5 bases and 7 bases, with 15 bases remaining between them. Germline V gives CDR1 SGHTA, CDR2 FQGNSA. This CDR3 is 13 amino acids long. DNA of the CDR3: TGTGCCAGCAGCCCAGAGGCCCCCCGGGAGCAGTACTTC. This codes for CASSPEAPREQYF.